The rows below give T cell receptor beta chains drawn from one sample of a study of cytomegalovirus exposure and HLA in healthy donors. Measured with immunoSEQ multiplex PCR; TCRdb has only the in-frame clones, and not every one. Among roughly 97,000 clones listed, approximately 70% were seen once. Sample: PBMCs. These receptors were collected from a man aged 40-49 years in good health and CMV-seronegative. The CDR3 runs from the conserved cysteine through the conserved F or W. The order of the fields is J gene, V gene, clone size, D gene, CDR3 protein, CDR3 DNA. The D gene is left open where the match is weak. The size field is filled for only some rows; it gives once, few, many or a size class.

j_gene: TRBJ2-1; v_gene: TRBV6-5; abundance: NA; d_gene: NA; CDR3aa: CASTPLGRNEQFF; CDR3nt: TGTGCCAGCACCCCGTTGGGGAGAAATGAGCAGTTCTTC
j_gene: TRBJ1-4; v_gene: TRBV6-1; abundance: few; d_gene: NA; CDR3aa: CASSEVVGRGEKLFF; CDR3nt: TGTGCCAGCAGTGAAGTCGTAGGGAGGGGTGAAAAACTGTTTTTT
j_gene: TRBJ2-2; v_gene: TRBV29-1; abundance: NA; d_gene: TRBD2; CDR3aa: CSVGREGSTGELFF; CDR3nt: TGCAGCGTTGGACGGGAGGGATCAACTGGGGAGCTGTTTTTT
j_gene: TRBJ2-3; v_gene: TRBV5-6; abundance: NA; d_gene: NA; CDR3aa: CASRSTGETDTQYF; CDR3nt: TGTGCCAGCAGGTCGACGGGGGAAACAGATACGCAGTATTTT
j_gene: TRBJ1-1; v_gene: TRBV9; abundance: NA; d_gene: NA; CDR3aa: CASSPSPGTGAAFF; CDR3nt: TGTGCCAGCAGCCCCTCCCCCGGGACGGGAGCGGCTTTCTTT
j_gene: TRBJ2-2; v_gene: TRBV5-1; abundance: NA; d_gene: NA; CDR3aa: CASSLHPVGVPGELFF; CDR3nt: TGCGCCAGCAGCTTGCACCCCGTGGGAGTTCCCGGGGAGCTGTTTTTT
j_gene: TRBJ2-1; v_gene: TRBV6-5; abundance: NA; d_gene: NA; CDR3aa: CASSYTQGVQQFF; CDR3nt: TGTGCCAGCAGTTACACCCAGGGTGTTCAGCAGTTCTTC
j_gene: TRBJ1-1; v_gene: TRBV18; abundance: NA; d_gene: NA; CDR3aa: CASSPLQGGRTEAFF; CDR3nt: TGTGCCAGCTCACCTTTGCAGGGAGGACGAACTGAAGCTTTCTTT
j_gene: TRBJ2-1; v_gene: TRBV5-1; abundance: NA; d_gene: TRBD1; CDR3aa: CASSLGQGGNEQFF; CDR3nt: TGCGCCAGCAGCTTGGGACAGGGCGGCAATGAGCAGTTCTTC
j_gene: TRBJ1-2; v_gene: TRBV4-1; abundance: few; d_gene: NA; CDR3aa: CASSQAGRVLNYGYTF; CDR3nt: TGCGCCAGCAGCCAAGCGGGCAGGGTTCTTAACTATGGCTACACCTTC
j_gene: TRBJ1-5; v_gene: TRBV25-1; abundance: NA; d_gene: TRBD1; CDR3aa: CASSAGTGELPQHF; CDR3nt: TGTGCCAGCAGTGCCGGGACAGGGGAACTGCCCCAGCATTTT
j_gene: TRBJ1-4; v_gene: TRBV18; abundance: NA; d_gene: TRBD1; CDR3aa: CASSTGDSEAKLFF; CDR3nt: TGTGCCAGCTCAACCGGGGACAGTGAGGCAAAACTGTTTTTT
j_gene: TRBJ2-7; v_gene: TRBV11-2; abundance: NA; d_gene: NA; CDR3aa: CASSLGTAYEQYF; CDR3nt: TGTGCCAGCAGCTTAGGGACAGCCTACGAGCAGTACTTC
j_gene: TRBJ2-3; v_gene: TRBV6-1; abundance: NA; d_gene: TRBD1; CDR3aa: CASSGRQGASTDTQYF; CDR3nt: TGTGCCAGCAGTGGGAGACAGGGGGCGTCGACAGATACGCAGTATTTT
j_gene: TRBJ1-3; v_gene: TRBV10-3; abundance: NA; d_gene: NA; CDR3aa: CAISALTDSGNTIYF; CDR3nt: TGTGCCATCAGTGCGTTGACAGACTCTGGAAACACCATATATTTT
j_gene: TRBJ2-7; v_gene: TRBV7-8; abundance: once; d_gene: TRBD2; CDR3aa: CASSSQRLAGIYEQYF; CDR3nt: TGTGCCAGCAGCTCCCAACGACTAGCGGGGATCTACGAGCAGTACTTC
j_gene: TRBJ2-2; v_gene: TRBV4-3; abundance: few; d_gene: TRBD2; CDR3aa: CASSQRLAGASNTGELFF; CDR3nt: TGCGCCAGCAGCCAAAGACTAGCGGGGGCCTCAAACACCGGGGAGCTGTTTTTT
j_gene: TRBJ2-5; v_gene: TRBV18; abundance: few; d_gene: TRBD2; CDR3aa: CASSPSLGGTQETQYF; CDR3nt: TGTGCCAGCTCACCCTCGTTGGGGGGGACCCAAGAGACCCAGTACTTC
j_gene: TRBJ2-3; v_gene: TRBV7-2; abundance: NA; d_gene: TRBD2; CDR3aa: CASIPQPLLAGGRADTQYF; CDR3nt: TGTGCCAGCATCCCCCAGCCATTGCTAGCGGGGGGGCGAGCAGATACGCAGTATTTT
j_gene: TRBJ2-7; v_gene: TRBV7-8; abundance: NA; d_gene: TRBD2; CDR3aa: CASSPGLAGAVYEQYF; CDR3nt: TGTGCCAGCAGCCCCGGACTAGCGGGGGCCGTCTACGAGCAGTACTTC
j_gene: TRBJ2-5; v_gene: TRBV5-1; abundance: few; d_gene: TRBD2; CDR3aa: CASSAGAGWQETQYF; CDR3nt: TGCGCCAGCAGCGCGGGAGCAGGTTGGCAAGAGACCCAGTACTTC
j_gene: TRBJ2-7; v_gene: TRBV7-9; abundance: NA; d_gene: TRBD2; CDR3aa: CASSLARGGSYEQYF; CDR3nt: TGTGCCAGCAGCTTAGCCCGGGGGGGGTCCTACGAGCAGTACTTC
j_gene: TRBJ2-2; v_gene: TRBV10-3; abundance: NA; d_gene: TRBD1; CDR3aa: CAISVGQVNTGELFF; CDR3nt: TGTGCCATCAGTGTAGGACAGGTAAACACCGGGGAGCTGTTTTTT
j_gene: TRBJ2-3; v_gene: TRBV5-1; abundance: NA; d_gene: TRBD1; CDR3aa: CASSTRQGPDTQYF; CDR3nt: TGCGCCAGCAGCACTCGACAGGGGCCAGATACGCAGTATTTT
j_gene: TRBJ1-1; v_gene: TRBV19; abundance: NA; d_gene: TRBD1; CDR3aa: CASSMDRGTEAFF; CDR3nt: TGTGCCAGTAGTATGGACAGGGGAACTGAAGCTTTCTTT
j_gene: TRBJ1-5; v_gene: TRBV2; abundance: few; d_gene: TRBD1; CDR3aa: CASSELGQVLEPQHF; CDR3nt: TGTGCCAGCAGTGAATTGGGACAGGTTCTGGAGCCCCAGCATTTT
j_gene: TRBJ1-4; v_gene: TRBV18; abundance: NA; d_gene: TRBD1; CDR3aa: CASSPTSTGRVEKLFF; CDR3nt: TGTGCCAGCTCACCCACTTCGACAGGGCGGGTTGAAAAACTGTTTTTT
j_gene: TRBJ2-3; v_gene: TRBV2; abundance: NA; d_gene: NA; CDR3aa: CAITRGLAVGAQYF; CDR3nt: TGTGCCATCACACGGGGACTGGCCGTTGGAGCGCAGTATTTT
j_gene: TRBJ1-4; v_gene: TRBV7-9; abundance: once; d_gene: NA; CDR3aa: CASSLQGSEKLFF; CDR3nt: TGTGCCAGCAGCCTACAGGGCTCTGAAAAACTGTTTTTT
j_gene: TRBJ2-7; v_gene: TRBV4-2; abundance: NA; d_gene: NA; CDR3aa: CASSQVEGASYEQYF; CDR3nt: TGTGCCAGCAGCCAAGTGGAGGGGGCAAGCTACGAGCAGTACTTC
j_gene: TRBJ1-1; v_gene: TRBV6-5; abundance: few; d_gene: NA; CDR3aa: CASSTTVNTEAFF; CDR3nt: TGTGCCAGCAGTACGACAGTAAACACTGAAGCTTTCTTT
j_gene: TRBJ2-3; v_gene: TRBV7-9; abundance: NA; d_gene: NA; CDR3aa: CASSLLLGSADTQYF; CDR3nt: TGTGCCAGCAGCTTATTGCTGGGGAGCGCAGATACGCAGTATTTT